The 21 T cell receptor beta chains below come from one sample, sequenced in a study of post-analysis software for immune sequencing data (dated by TCRdb to the mid-2010s). Overall study results and their limits: Patients showed significantly higher frequencies than controls for about five TRBV segments, among them TRBV5-6, TRBV5-1 and TRBV20-1.

These TCRs' antigens remain unknown. Libraries came from PCR. The sample was run on an Illumina HiSeq 2500. Unique molecular identifiers were incorporated into TCR beta cDNA libraries to reduce PCR and sequencing biases. TCRdb cleaned the public reads at Q25 with fastp, built clones with MiXCR and kept in-frame beta chains. Each entry is one CDR3 protein sequence, shown with its most common DNA and genes. Here the sample has about 200,000 distinct CDR3 sequences; 25% to 35% occur a single time. The ten largest account for approximately 3% of the sample. Specimen: blood. The source of these receptors is a girl younger than 18 with multiple sclerosis.

The chain's CDR3 is CASTKERGEQYF. DNA of the CDR3: TGTGCCAGCACTAAGGAGCGGGGCGAGCAGTACTTC. This chain links TRBV6-1 with TRBJ2-5, with 7 bases fitting TRBD2. The end of the DNA fits TRBJ2-7 better, so the J call may be wrong. The CDR3 has 12 amino acids. Germline lookup yields CDR1 MNHNS and CDR2 SASEGT.

CDR3 bases: TGTGCCAGCAGCCTCCAGTTGGACACTGAAGCTTTCTTT. It encodes CASSLQLDTEAFF. The chain combines TRBV6-5 with TRBJ1-1, with D uncertain. Germline V gives CDR1 MNHEY, CDR2 SVGAGI. V was cut by 6 bases and J by 3 bases, with 11 bases left in between. The length of the CDR3 is 13 residues.

The rearrangement joins TRBV5-1 to TRBJ2-5, with D perhaps matching TRBD1 (6 bases). TRBJ2-7 matches the DNA end more closely, so the J call is doubtful. CDR3 length: 14 residues. In germline, CDR1 is SGHRS, CDR2 YFSETQ. CDR3 DNA: TGCGCCAGCAGCTCCACTCAGGGGTCGGTCGAGCAGTACTTC. This gives the protein CASSSTQGSVEQYF.

About this clonotype: A much larger clone lies a single base off, so this may be a read error. The V gene is TRBV28, the J gene TRBJ2-1; 12 bases line up with TRBD2. TRBJ2-7 explains the end of the DNA better; the J call may be wrong. Looked up from germline, CDR1 is MDHEN and CDR2 is SYDVKM. This CDR3 has 16 residues. The CDR3 sequence: CASSFGLAGPYNEQYF. Written as DNA, the CDR3 is TGTGCCAGCAGTTTCGGACTAGCGGGACCCTACAATGAGCAGTACTTC.

This clonotype was found a few times. The J gene is TRBJ2-7, the V gene TRBV11-2; D remains unclear. Per the germline V gene, CDR1 is SGHAT and CDR2 is FQNNGV. The CDR3 loop spans 13 amino acids. The V gene lost 5 bases and the J gene lost 6 bases, with 14 bases spanning the gap. The CDR3 here is CASSPGWGTEQYF. The CDR3 nucleotides read TGTGCCAGCAGCCCTGGCTGGGGTACCGAGCAGTACTTC.

The sample holds one count of this clonotype. This rearrangement joins TRBV12-3 or TRBV12-4 to TRBJ1-6; D uncertain. Trimming pared 6 bases from V and 0 bases from J, leaving 12 bases between. The CDR3 loop spans 16 amino acids. The CDR3 is CASSAPLSSYNSPLHF. DNA for the CDR3: TGTGCCAGCAGCGCCCCTCTTAGCTCCTATAATTCACCCCTCCACTTT.

The chain carries TRBV5-1 and TRBJ2-1; perhaps TRBD2 as D (6 bases). The last part of the DNA fits TRBJ2-7 better; the J call may be wrong. This CDR3 has 15 amino acids. Germline CDR1 is SGHRS and CDR2 is YFSETQ. CDR3 protein: CASRRELSSYNEQYF. DNA for the CDR3: TGCGCCAGCCGGAGGGAGTTAAGCTCCTACAATGAGCAGTACTTC.

In DNA, the CDR3 is TGTGCCAGCAGCCCCGCCCTACGAGGCTACACCTTC. Protein sequence: CASSPALRGYTF. V and J are TRBV5-6 and TRBJ1-2, with D uncertain. The germline CDR1 and CDR2 sequences are SGHDT and YYEEEE. CDR3 length equals 12 residues. The ends were cut back, 4 bases at V and 8 bases at J, with 12 bases in the middle.

This clonotype was counted a few times. V is TRBV20-1 and J is TRBJ2-7; D uncertain. Deletions cut 7 bases from V and 7 bases from J, with 14 bases between. This CDR3 contains 11 residues. Germline V gene lookup returns CDR1 DFQATT and CDR2 SNEGSKA (reference sequence). The CDR3 DNA is TGCAGTGTGGCCGGGCACAATGAGCAGTACTTC. Its translation: CSVAGHNEQYF.

Points on this clonotype: A much more abundant neighbour one base away suggests this may be a read error. The chain is built from TRBV12-3 or TRBV12-4 and TRBJ1-2; D ambiguous. Between the trimmed V and J ends, which lost 5 bases and 7 bases, there was a span of 11 bases. This CDR3 has 12 amino acids. Written as DNA, the CDR3 is TGTGCCAGCAGTGCAGATGGATGTGGCTACACCTTC. It is translated as CASSADGCGYTF.

A word on this clonotype: A much more abundant neighbour one base away suggests this may be a read error. The limits of the CDR3 on the DNA are not certain, so only TCRdb's listed CDR3 is given. The J gene is TRBJ2-4, the V gene TRBV20-1; TRBD1 is the table's D call and was not checked against the DNA. The CDR3 totals 14 residues, both ends included. The germline CDR1 and CDR2 sequences are DFQATT and SNEGSKA (reference sequence). CDR3 region: CSARVGQGTRERYF.

The chain is built from TRBV10-3 and TRBJ2-7, with TRBD1 matching 8 bases. Germline V gives CDR1 ENHRY, CDR2 SYGVKD. This CDR3 has 16 amino acids. The J segment lost 3 bases and the V segment lost 2 bases, leaving 9 bases of the junction unmatched. CDR3 DNA sequence: TGTGCCATCAGTGAGAATATGGGGACAGGTCACTACGAGCAGTACTTC. This gives the protein CAISENMGTGHYEQYF.

V usage is TRBV18 and J usage is TRBJ2-1; 10 bases are a match to TRBD2. This CDR3 is built from 15 residues. The germline gives CDR1 KGHSH, CDR2 LQKENI. J lost 4 bases, V lost 6 bases, and 6 bases had no gene match. CDR3 amino acids: CASSVLAGEYNEQFF. Here the CDR3 DNA reads TGTGCCAGCTCCGTTCTAGCGGGAGAATACAATGAGCAGTTCTTC.

This chain joins TRBV5-1 and TRBJ1-2; 11 nucleotides line up with TRBD1. The germline V gene encodes CDR1 SGHRS and CDR2 YFSETQ. V lost 4 bases to trimming and J lost 7 bases; unmatched junction nucleotides: 6. CDR3 size: 14 residues. CDR3 sequence reads: CASSLGQGVGGYTF. In nucleotides, the CDR3 is TGCGCCAGCAGCCTGGGACAGGGGGTCGGTGGCTACACCTTC.

Ten or more counts support this clonotype. The V gene is TRBV29-1, the J gene TRBJ2-3, with D maybe TRBD2 (5 bases). The V gene lost 3 bases and the J gene lost 4 bases, with 11 bases spanning the gap. Germline CDR1 is SQVTM and CDR2 is ANQGSEA. The CDR3 consists of 13 residues. The DNA for the CDR3 is TGCAGCGTTGATCGGGGTATCGCAGATACGCAGTATTTT. Translating it yields CSVDRGIADTQYF.

This clonotype was seen a few times. This chain joins TRBV20-1 and TRBJ2-3; 13 nucleotides match TRBD2. CDR3 size: 16 residues. Looked up from germline, CDR1 is DFQATT and CDR2 is SNEGSKA (reference sequence). With V trimmed by 5 bases and J by 6 bases, 11 bases remained unmatched. CDR3 protein: CSALPLAGGPFDTQYF. DNA for the CDR3: TGCAGTGCTCTGCCACTAGCGGGGGGGCCGTTTGATACGCAGTATTTT.

This clonotype was detected many times. The chain has TRBV29-1 and TRBJ2-1, with TRBD2 matching over 9 bases. The CDR3 runs to 14 residues. Germline CDR1 is SQVTM and CDR2 is ANQGSEA. With 6 bases clipped from V and 4 bases from J, the junction kept 7 bases outside the gene matches. This CDR3 is CSVARLAEYNEQFF. The CDR3 DNA is TGCAGCGTAGCGCGACTAGCGGAGTACAATGAGCAGTTCTTC.

This clonotype was detected many times. The rearrangement uses TRBV6-2 or TRBV6-3 and TRBJ2-3; 7 nucleotides line up with TRBD2. The germline CDR1 and CDR2 sequences are MNHEY and SVGEGT. This CDR3 has 15 amino acids. V shed 4 bases and J 3 bases; nucleotides not matched to a gene: 7. Written as DNA, the CDR3 is TGTGCCAGCAGTTTGGCGGGAGATGGAACAGATACGCAGTATTTT. This translates into CASSLAGDGTDTQYF.

This clonotype was observed at least ten times. The J gene is TRBJ2-7, the V gene TRBV25-1; the D call may be TRBD1 or TRBD2 (5 bases each). This CDR3 contains 15 residues. Germline loops: CDR1 MGHDK, CDR2 SYGVNS. Trimming removed 2 bases from V and 2 bases from J, with 13 bases in between. The CDR3 reads CASSEQTGRTYEQYF. Written as DNA, the CDR3 is TGTGCCAGCAGTGAACAAACGGGACGGACCTACGAGCAGTACTTC.

This clonotype was counted ten times or more. The V gene is TRBV12-3 or TRBV12-4, the J gene TRBJ2-7; D possibly uses TRBD1 or TRBD2 (5 bases each). Trimming shortened V by 3 bases and J by 5 bases, and 5 bases separated the two germline ends. The CDR3 is 11 residues long. The CDR3 loop is CASSLGHEQYF. In nucleotides, the CDR3 is TGTGCCAGCAGTTTGGGACACGAGCAGTACTTC.

This clonotype was recorded a few times. The rearrangement uses TRBV20-1 and TRBJ2-7, with D possibly matching TRBD1 (5 bases). The CDR3 extends over 17 amino acids. Germline V gene lookup returns CDR1 DFQATT and CDR2 SNEGSKA (reference sequence). V dropped 4 bases and J dropped 7 bases, with 29 bases sitting between them. The CDR3 DNA reads as TGCAGTGCTAAAGATGATTGGGGCGGCCTCCTCACTTGGGAGCAGTACTTC. Translating it yields CSAKDDWGGLLTWEQYF.